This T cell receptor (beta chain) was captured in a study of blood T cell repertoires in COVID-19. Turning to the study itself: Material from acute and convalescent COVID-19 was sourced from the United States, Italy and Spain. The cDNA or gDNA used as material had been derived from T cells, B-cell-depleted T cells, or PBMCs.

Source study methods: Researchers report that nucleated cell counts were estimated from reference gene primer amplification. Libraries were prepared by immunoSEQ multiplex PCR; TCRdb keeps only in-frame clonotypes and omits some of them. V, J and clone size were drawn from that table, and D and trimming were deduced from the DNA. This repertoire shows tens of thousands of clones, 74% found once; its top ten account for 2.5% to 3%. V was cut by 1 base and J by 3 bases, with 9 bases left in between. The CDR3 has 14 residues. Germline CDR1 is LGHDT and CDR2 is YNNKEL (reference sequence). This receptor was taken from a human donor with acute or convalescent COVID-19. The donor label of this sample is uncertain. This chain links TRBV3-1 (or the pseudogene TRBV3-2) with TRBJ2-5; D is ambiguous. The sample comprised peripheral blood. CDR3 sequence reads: CASSQVGQEETQYF. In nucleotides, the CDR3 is TGTGCCAGCAGCCAAGTGGGCCAGGAAGAGACCCAGTACTTC.